The clone carrying this T cell receptor (beta chain) showed up many times. This sample's time point: patch test 3, about 24 weeks after DPC sensitization. The treatment: therapeutic diphenylcyclopropenone sensitization with weekly scalp DPC. The sample originates from a study of human T cells and chemical hapten exposure. A single record per CDR3 protein comes from TCRdb applying MiXCR to the RACE reads. The sample shows about 82,000 distinct CDR3 sequences, under 15% of them seen only once. The sequencing used whole blood, collected in connection with sensitization to the hapten diphenylcyclopropenone (DPC). The clonotype was recovered from a woman in her 50s with alopecia areata. Some clones in this sample may be carry-over from other donors' samples.

Here the CDR3 reads CASSESQGFNEQFF. The CDR3 nucleotides read TGCGCCAGCAGTGAGTCACAGGGGTTCAATGAGCAGTTCTTC. The J gene is TRBJ2-1, the V gene TRBV10-2; 7 bases align to TRBD1. The CDR3 covers 14 residues. The ends lost 0 bases at V and 6 bases at J; junction bases unmatched: 2. Germline lookup yields CDR1 WSHSY and CDR2 SAAADI.